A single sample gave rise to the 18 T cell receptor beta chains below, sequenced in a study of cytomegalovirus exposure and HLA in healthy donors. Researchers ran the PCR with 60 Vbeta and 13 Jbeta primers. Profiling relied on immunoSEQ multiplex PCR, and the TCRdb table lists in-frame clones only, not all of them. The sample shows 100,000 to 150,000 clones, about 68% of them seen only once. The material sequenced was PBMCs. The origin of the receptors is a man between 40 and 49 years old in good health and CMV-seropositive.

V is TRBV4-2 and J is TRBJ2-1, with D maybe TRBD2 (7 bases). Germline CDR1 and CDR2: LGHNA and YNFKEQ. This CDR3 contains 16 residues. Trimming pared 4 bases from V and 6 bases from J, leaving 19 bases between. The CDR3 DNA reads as TGTGCCAGCAGCCTGCGTGAGGGGGGGAAGTTCAATGAGCAGTTCTTC. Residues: CASSLREGGKFNEQFF.

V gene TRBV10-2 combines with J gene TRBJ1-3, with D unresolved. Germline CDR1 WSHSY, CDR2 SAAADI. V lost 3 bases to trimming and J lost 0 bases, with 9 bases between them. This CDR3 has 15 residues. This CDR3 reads CASSDRQVSGNTIYF. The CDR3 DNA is TGCGCCAGCAGTGATAGGCAGGTCTCTGGAAACACCATATATTTT.

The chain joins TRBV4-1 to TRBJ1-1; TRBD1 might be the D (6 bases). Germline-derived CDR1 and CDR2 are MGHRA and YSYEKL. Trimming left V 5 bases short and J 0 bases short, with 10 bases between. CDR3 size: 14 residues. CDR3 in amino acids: CASSNRDMNTEAFF. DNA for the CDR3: TGCGCCAGCAGCAACAGGGATATGAACACTGAAGCTTTCTTT.

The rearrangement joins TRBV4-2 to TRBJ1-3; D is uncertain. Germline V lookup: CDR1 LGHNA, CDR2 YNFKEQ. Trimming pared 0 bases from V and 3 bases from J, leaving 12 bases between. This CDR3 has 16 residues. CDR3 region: CASSQEDSARGNTIYF. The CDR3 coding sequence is TGTGCCAGCAGCCAAGAAGACTCCGCTCGTGGAAACACCATATATTTT.

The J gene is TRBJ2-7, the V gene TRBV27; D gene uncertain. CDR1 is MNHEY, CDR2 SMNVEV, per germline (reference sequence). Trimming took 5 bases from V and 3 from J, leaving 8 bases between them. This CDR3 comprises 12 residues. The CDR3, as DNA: TGTGCCAGCAGTGAGAACCTCTACGAGCAGTACTTC. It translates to CASSENLYEQYF.

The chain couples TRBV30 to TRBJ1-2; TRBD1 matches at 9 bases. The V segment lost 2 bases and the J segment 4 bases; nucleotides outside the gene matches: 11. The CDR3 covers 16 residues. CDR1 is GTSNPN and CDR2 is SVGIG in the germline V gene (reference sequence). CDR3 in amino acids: CAWSPVGQGLIYGYTF. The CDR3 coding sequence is TGTGCCTGGAGTCCCGTGGGACAGGGTTTGATCTATGGCTACACCTTC.

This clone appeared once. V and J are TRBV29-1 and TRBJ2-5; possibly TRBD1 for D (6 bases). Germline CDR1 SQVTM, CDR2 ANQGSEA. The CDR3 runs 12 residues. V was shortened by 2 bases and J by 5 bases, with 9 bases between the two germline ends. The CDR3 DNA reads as TGCAGCGTTGAAACAGGGCCCGAGACCCAGTACTTC. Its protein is CSVETGPETQYF.

The CDR3: CASSLRGQGGYNSPLHF. The CDR3 DNA follows: TGCGCCAGCAGCTTGAGAGGACAGGGAGGGTATAATTCACCCCTCCACTTT. The chain has TRBV5-1 and TRBJ1-6; 8 bases align to TRBD1. There are 17 residues in the CDR3. Germline CDR1 is SGHRS and CDR2 is YFSETQ. The ends lost 1 base at V and 4 bases at J; junction bases unmatched: 7.

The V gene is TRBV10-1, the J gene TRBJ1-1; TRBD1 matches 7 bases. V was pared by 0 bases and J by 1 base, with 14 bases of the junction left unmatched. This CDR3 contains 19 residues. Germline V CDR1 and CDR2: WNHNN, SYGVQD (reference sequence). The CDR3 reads CASSESAFGTVSANTEAFF. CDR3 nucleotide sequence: TGCGCCAGCAGTGAGTCGGCGTTTGGGACAGTAAGTGCGAACACTGAAGCTTTCTTT.

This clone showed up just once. In DNA, the CDR3 is TGTGCCAGCAGTGAAGGGCGGGCTAGCGGGGGAAGCGAGCAGTACTTC. It encodes CASSEGRASGGSEQYF. The chain combines TRBV6-1 with TRBJ2-7, with TRBD2 identical over 10 bases. The CDR3 spans 16 residues. Trimming removed 1 base from V and 6 bases from J; junction bases left unmatched: 9. The V gene's germline CDR1 is MNHNS and CDR2 SASEGT.

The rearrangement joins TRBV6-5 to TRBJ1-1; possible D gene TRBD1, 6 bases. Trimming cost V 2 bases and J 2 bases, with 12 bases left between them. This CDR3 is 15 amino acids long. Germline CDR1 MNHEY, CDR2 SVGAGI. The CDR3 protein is CASSYEQGLNTEAFF. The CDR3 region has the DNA TGTGCCAGCAGTTACGAACAGGGTTTAAACACTGAAGCTTTCTTT.

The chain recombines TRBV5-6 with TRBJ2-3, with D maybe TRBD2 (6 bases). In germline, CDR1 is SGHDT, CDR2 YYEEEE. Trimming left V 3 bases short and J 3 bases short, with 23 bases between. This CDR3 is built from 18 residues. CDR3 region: CASSSPTSGILLTDTQYF. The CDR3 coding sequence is TGTGCCAGCAGCTCTCCGACTAGTGGGATTTTGTTGACAGATACGCAGTATTTT.

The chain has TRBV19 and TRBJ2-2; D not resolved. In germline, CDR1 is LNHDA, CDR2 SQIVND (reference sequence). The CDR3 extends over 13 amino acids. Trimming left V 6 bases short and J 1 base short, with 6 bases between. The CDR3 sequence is CASSSGNTGELFF. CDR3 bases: TGTGCCAGTAGCTCAGGGAACACCGGGGAGCTGTTTTTT.

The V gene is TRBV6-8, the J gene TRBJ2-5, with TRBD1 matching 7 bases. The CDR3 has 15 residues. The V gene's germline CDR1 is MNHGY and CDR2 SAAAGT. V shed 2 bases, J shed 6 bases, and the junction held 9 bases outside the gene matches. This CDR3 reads CASSYEGAGGKTQYF. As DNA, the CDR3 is TGTGCCAGCAGTTACGAGGGGGCTGGCGGAAAGACCCAGTACTTC.

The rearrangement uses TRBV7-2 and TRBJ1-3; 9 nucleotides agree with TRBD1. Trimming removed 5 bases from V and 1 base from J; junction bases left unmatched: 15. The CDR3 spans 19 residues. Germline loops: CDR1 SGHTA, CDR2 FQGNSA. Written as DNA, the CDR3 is TGTGCCAGCAGCCCCGGACAGGGGCGCCAGATGTTGTCTGGAAACACCATATATTTT. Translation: CASSPGQGRQMLSGNTIYF.

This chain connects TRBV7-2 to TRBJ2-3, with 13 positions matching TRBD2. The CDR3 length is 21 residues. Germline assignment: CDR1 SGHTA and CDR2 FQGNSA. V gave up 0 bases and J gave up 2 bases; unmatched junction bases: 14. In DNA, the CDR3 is TGTGCCAGCAGCTTAGCCCCACCCACTAGCGGGGGGGCGAAGGACACAGATACGCAGTATTTT. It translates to CASSLAPPTSGGAKDTDTQYF. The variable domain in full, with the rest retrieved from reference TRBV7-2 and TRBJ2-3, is GAGVSQSPSNKVTEKGKDVELRCDPISGHTALYWYRQSLGQGLEFLIYFQGNSAPDKSGLPSDRFSAERTGGSVSTLTIQRTQQEDSAVYLCASSLAPPTSGGAKDTDTQYFGPGTRLTVL.

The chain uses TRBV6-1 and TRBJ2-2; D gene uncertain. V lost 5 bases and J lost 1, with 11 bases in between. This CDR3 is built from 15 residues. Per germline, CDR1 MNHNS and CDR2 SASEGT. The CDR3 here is CASSFQAENTGELFF. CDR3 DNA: TGTGCCAGCAGTTTTCAGGCAGAGAACACCGGGGAGCTGTTTTTT.

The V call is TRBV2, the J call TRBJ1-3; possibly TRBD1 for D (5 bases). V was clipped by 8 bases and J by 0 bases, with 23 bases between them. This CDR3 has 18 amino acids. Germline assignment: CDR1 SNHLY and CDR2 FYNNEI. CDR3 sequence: CASFIVRDRSSSGNTIYF. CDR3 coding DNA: TGTGCCAGCTTCATAGTAAGAGACAGATCCTCCTCTGGAAACACCATATATTTT.